What follows are 32 T cell receptor beta chains derived from one specimen sequenced in a study of response to subunit inactivated influenza vaccine (dated by TCRdb to about 2018). Libraries were prepared through RT-PCR. TCRdb records Illumina HiSeq 2500 as the sequencer. TCRdb cleaned the public reads at Q25 with fastp, built clones with MiXCR and kept in-frame beta chains. Each CDR3 protein appears once, grouped with its most common genes and DNA. This sample holds 500,000 to 750,000 distinct CDR3 sequences; 12% to 15% were observed only once. 11% of the sample goes to the ten largest clones. Source: PBMCs from blood, taken less than 13 days after vaccination. These receptors were taken from a man in his fifties who received an inactivated influenza vaccine. Donor details come from another sample of the same person, matched by shared clones.

This clonotype was seen at least ten times. The chain recombines TRBV5-1 with TRBJ1-2, with D maybe TRBD1 (6 bases). Germline V CDR1 and CDR2: SGHRS, YFSETQ. Between the trimmed V and J ends, which lost 4 bases and 3 bases, there was a span of 10 bases. This CDR3 has 13 amino acids. The CDR3 nucleotides are TGCGCCAGCAGCGTGGGGGCGGACTATGGCTACACCTTC. This sequence encodes CASSVGADYGYTF. The full variable domain, completed using reference TRBV5-1 and TRBJ1-2, is KAGVTQTPRYLIKTRGQQVTLSCSPISGHRSVSWYQQTPGQGLQFLFEYFSETQRNKGNFPGRFSGRQFSNSRSEMNVSTLELGDSALYLCASSVGADYGYTFGSGTRLTVV.

This clonotype was counted ten times or more. The chain links TRBV5-1 to TRBJ2-2, with a weak D call TRBD2 (5 bases). CDR3 length: 14 amino acids. Germline V gene sequence: CDR1 SGHRS, CDR2 YFSETQ. V was cut by 0 bases and J by 4 bases, with 7 bases left in between. Here the CDR3 DNA reads TGCGCCAGCAGCTTGGCCCGGGGCACCGGGGAGCTGTTTTTT. It codes for CASSLARGTGELFF. Supplemented by reference TRBV5-1 and TRBJ2-2, the full variable domain reads KAGVTQTPRYLIKTRGQQVTLSCSPISGHRSVSWYQQTPGQGLQFLFEYFSETQRNKGNFPGRFSGRQFSNSRSEMNVSTLELGDSALYLCASSLARGTGELFFGEGSRLTVL.

This clonotype was detected ten times or more. The chain carries TRBV28 and TRBJ2-7, with 7 bases that match TRBD2. The CDR3 spans 17 residues. Trimming cost V 10 bases and J 2 bases; bases outside gene matches: 20. CDR1 and CDR2 (germline): MDHEN, SYDVKM. CDR3 nucleotides: TGTGCCACCGCAACTTTCCCGGGGGGTCTTGCAGCCTACGAGCAGTACTTC. Encoded protein: CATATFPGGLAAYEQYF.

This clonotype was picked up a small number of times. The genes are TRBV5-1 and TRBJ1-2; no clear D gene. V lost 6 bases and J 4 bases, leaving 13 bases between the germline ends. The CDR3 runs 13 residues. Germline assignment: CDR1 SGHRS and CDR2 YFSETQ. CDR3 sequence (DNA): TGCGCCAGCACGGCAAATTTGGGCTATGGCTACACCTTC. It codes for CASTANLGYGYTF.

This clonotype was seen a few times. The rearrangement joins TRBV4-1 to TRBJ1-2; TRBD1 might be the D (5 bases). The V end was cut by 1 base, the J end by 0 bases, with 9 bases between. From germline, CDR1 is MGHRA and CDR2 YSYEKL. CDR3 length: 15 amino acids. The DNA of the CDR3 is TGCGCCAGCAGCCAAGTTGGCAGGGCTAACTATGGCTACACCTTC. Translated: CASSQVGRANYGYTF.

The chain recombines TRBV15 with TRBJ1-1; TRBD1 matches 8 bases. The CDR3 spans 14 residues. V lost 4 bases and J lost 5; bases outside the gene matches: 6. Germline-derived CDR1 and CDR2 are LNHNV and YYDKDF (reference sequence). CDR3 sequence reads: CATSKNRGGTEAFF. The CDR3 bases are TGTGCCACCAGCAAGAACAGGGGGGGTACTGAAGCTTTCTTT.

This clonotype was detected a few times. V and J are TRBV15 and TRBJ2-3, with TRBD2 matching over 8 bases. The CDR3 has 16 residues. The junction had 9 bases not matched to a gene; V was cut back by 5 bases and J by 2 bases. CDR1 LNHNV and CDR2 YYDKDF come from the germline V gene (reference sequence). The CDR3 nucleotides read TGTGCCACCAGCCCATTCGGGCGGGGGGCCACAGATACGCAGTATTTT. This codes for CATSPFGRGATDTQYF.

The chain has TRBV28 and TRBJ1-5; TRBD1 might be the D (5 bases). The CDR3 consists of 14 residues. Germline lookup yields CDR1 MDHEN and CDR2 SYDVKM. The germline V and J ends were trimmed by 8 bases and 4 bases, with 15 bases remaining between them. The DNA of the CDR3 is TGTGCCAGCTCAAATTGGAGGGGAAATCAGCCCCAGCATTTT. It translates to CASSNWRGNQPQHF.

In its sample, this clonotype was seen a few times. This chain links TRBV7-2 with TRBJ1-1; D gene unclear. The germline V and J ends were trimmed by 1 base and 11 bases, with 20 bases remaining between them. The germline V gene encodes CDR1 SGHTA and CDR2 FQGNSA. This CDR3 comprises 15 residues. The CDR3 loop reads CASSLDATESRTAFF. The CDR3 DNA is TGTGCCAGCAGCTTAGATGCGACGGAAAGCAGGACCGCTTTCTTT.

The table lists this clonotype with many counts. The chain uses TRBV12-3 or TRBV12-4 and TRBJ2-1; 7 bases match TRBD1. With 6 bases clipped from V and 3 bases from J, the junction kept 14 bases outside the gene matches. The CDR3 length is 17 residues. CDR3 coding DNA: TGTGCCAGCAGACATAAAAGACAGGGTGAGGGCTACAATGAGCAGTTCTTC. Translating gives CASRHKRQGEGYNEQFF.

This clonotype was observed at least ten times. The chain carries TRBV15 and TRBJ2-5; D gene unclear. V lost 0 bases and J 0 bases, leaving 5 bases between the germline ends. This CDR3 region has 14 residues. Germline V lookup: CDR1 LNHNV, CDR2 YYDKDF (reference sequence). This CDR3 reads CATSRDNNQETQYF. As DNA, the CDR3 is TGTGCCACCAGCAGAGATAATAACCAAGAGACCCAGTACTTC. The whole variable domain, remainder taken from reference TRBV15 and TRBJ2-5, is DAMVIQNPRYQVTQFGKPVTLSCSQTLNHNVMYWYQQKSSQAPKLLFHYYDKDFNNEADTPDNFQSRRPNTSFCFLDIRSPGLGDTAMYLCATSRDNNQETQYFGPGTRLLVL.

CDR3 coding DNA: TGTGCCTGGAGGAGGACTAGCGCGAAAGAGACCCAGTACTTC. Protein: CAWRRTSAKETQYF. The V call is TRBV30, the J call TRBJ2-5; 9 bases map to TRBD2. V lost 3 bases and J lost 3; bases outside the gene matches: 5. The germline CDR1 and CDR2 sequences are GTSNPN and SVGIG (reference sequence). There are 14 residues in the CDR3.

The chain has TRBV20-1 and TRBJ2-1; tentative D call: TRBD2 (7 bases). The germline V gene has CDR1 DFQATT and CDR2 SNEGSKA (reference sequence). V was pared by 0 bases and J by 9 bases, with 15 bases between. This CDR3 has 14 amino acids. CDR3 protein: CSARDQGRGGEQFF. CDR3 DNA sequence: TGCAGTGCTAGAGATCAGGGGCGCGGGGGTGAGCAGTTCTTC.

This clonotype was seen a few times. V gene TRBV12-3 or TRBV12-4 combines with J gene TRBJ2-7, with TRBD1 matching over 7 bases. V lost 4 bases to trimming and J lost 2 bases; unmatched junction nucleotides: 8. The CDR3 covers 15 residues. CDR3 in DNA: TGTGCCAGCAGTTCCACAGGGGTGGGGACCTACGAGCAGTACTTC. Translated, it gives CASSSTGVGTYEQYF.

This clonotype was found a few times. The gene calls are TRBV5-1 and TRBJ2-1, with D uncertain. The ends were cut back, 7 bases at V and 0 bases at J, with 8 bases in the middle. The CDR3 length is 13 residues. Germline CDR1 reads SGHRS; CDR2 reads YFSETQ. In DNA, the CDR3 is TGCGCCAGCGCCGCAGGCTCCTACAATGAGCAGTTCTTC. Translation gives CASAAGSYNEQFF.

The gene calls are TRBV4-1 and TRBJ2-7, with 10 bases identical to TRBD2. The V gene end was trimmed by 1 base and the J gene end by 3 bases; junction bases not matched to a gene: 6. CDR1 is MGHRA, CDR2 YSYEKL, per germline. This CDR3 comprises 16 residues. The CDR3 DNA sequence: TGCGCCAGCAGCCAAGCCCCTAGCGGGAGTTACTACGAGCAGTACTTC. Its translation is CASSQAPSGSYYEQYF.

This clonotype was observed many times. In nucleotides, the CDR3 is TGTGCCAGCACCCGTACCCTGACTGGTAATGAAAAACTGTTTTTT. Amino acids: CASTRTLTGNEKLFF. The chain recombines TRBV6-1 with TRBJ1-4; the D is unclear. Germline V CDR1 and CDR2: MNHNS, SASEGT. The CDR3 is made up of 15 amino acids. The V end lost 7 bases, the J end lost 4 bases, and 16 bases lay between the germline ends.

CDR3 protein: CASRRGPSSYEQYF. CDR3 nucleotides: TGTGCCAGCAGGCGGGGGCCCAGCTCCTACGAGCAGTACTTC. The V call is TRBV12-3 or TRBV12-4, the J call TRBJ2-7; TRBD2 might be the D (7 bases). The CDR3 spans 14 residues. The germline V and J ends were trimmed by 6 bases and 0 bases, with 12 bases remaining between them.

The genes are TRBV3-1 and TRBJ2-3; tentatively, D is TRBD2 (5 bases). The CDR3 covers 17 residues. V was clipped by 5 bases and J by 2 bases, with 20 bases between them. The germline CDR1 and CDR2 sequences are LGHDT and YNNKEL (reference sequence). This CDR3 reads CASSSSWTSQITDTQYF. DNA of the CDR3: TGTGCCAGCAGCTCTAGCTGGACCAGCCAAATCACAGATACGCAGTATTTT.

This clonotype turned up a few times. The CDR3 reads CSVAEDLLYGYTF. CDR3 bases: TGCAGCGTCGCCGAGGACTTATTATATGGCTACACCTTC. The chain recombines TRBV29-1 with TRBJ1-2; D gene ambiguous. Trimming cost V 6 bases and J 5 bases, with 16 bases left between them. CDR1 and CDR2 (germline): SQVTM, ANQGSEA. This CDR3 is built from 13 residues.

The rearrangement links TRBV14 to TRBJ2-1; maybe TRBD2 (6 bases). Germline loops: CDR1 SGHDN, CDR2 FVKESK. V gave up 1 base and J gave up 1 base, with 20 bases separating them. This CDR3 has 19 amino acids. The CDR3 bases are TGTGCCAGCAGCCAAGTCCGGGGGTACGCCAGCTATTCCTACAATGAGCAGTTCTTC. Its translation: CASSQVRGYASYSYNEQFF.

The V gene is TRBV18, the J gene TRBJ2-1; D possibly corresponds to TRBD2 (6 bases). CDR3 length: 15 residues. From germline, CDR1 is KGHSH and CDR2 LQKENI. The V end was cut by 1 base, the J end by 8 bases, with 15 bases between. CDR3 amino acids: CASSPRGTARDEQFF. Here the CDR3 DNA reads TGTGCCAGCTCACCACGCGGGACCGCGCGCGATGAGCAGTTCTTC. Looking up the rest from reference TRBV18 and TRBJ2-1 gives the full variable domain: NAGVMQNPRHLVRRRGQEARLRCSPMKGHSHVYWYRQLPEEGLKFMVYLQKENIIDESGMPKERFSAEFPKEGPSILRIQQVVRGDSAAYFCASSPRGTARDEQFFGPGTRLTVL.

This clonotype was seen a handful of times. This chain uses TRBV20-1 with TRBJ2-2; TRBD1 matches at 9 bases. Germline V gene sequence: CDR1 DFQATT, CDR2 SNEGSKA (reference sequence). Trimming took 6 bases from V and 5 from J; bases not matched to a gene: 10. The CDR3 has 15 amino acids. The CDR3: CSALLGQGTTGELFF. In DNA, the CDR3 is TGCAGTGCCTTACTCGGACAGGGGACGACCGGGGAGCTGTTTTTT.

The gene calls are TRBV5-1 and TRBJ1-1; D remains unclear. V was cut by 4 bases and J by 1 base, with 11 bases left in between. CDR3 length equals 14 residues. The germline gives CDR1 SGHRS, CDR2 YFSETQ. The CDR3 is CASSLLVANTEAFF. CDR3 sequence (DNA): TGCGCCAGCAGCCTTCTGGTAGCGAACACTGAAGCTTTCTTT.

The chain recombines TRBV18 with TRBJ1-1; D is perhaps TRBD1 (5 bases). Germline-derived CDR1 and CDR2 are KGHSH and LQKENI. This CDR3 contains 14 residues. The V and J ends lost 0 bases and 8 bases respectively, with 13 bases between them. In DNA form, the CDR3 reads TGTGCCAGCTCACCACCGGGACGGCGGCTAGAAGCTTTCTTT. It codes for CASSPPGRRLEAFF.

This clonotype was counted a few times. The rearrangement links TRBV7-2 to TRBJ2-3; unclear D gene. CDR3 length equals 15 residues. The V gene lost 1 base and the J gene lost 1 base, with 9 bases spanning the gap. The V gene's germline CDR1 is SGHTA and CDR2 FQGNSA. The CDR3, as DNA: TGTGCCAGCAGCTTAGGACCAGGCGGCACAGATACGCAGTATTTT. Its protein product is CASSLGPGGTDTQYF.

This chain connects TRBV18 to TRBJ2-7; TRBD2 aligns across 7 bases. Looked up from germline, CDR1 is KGHSH and CDR2 is LQKENI. The CDR3 sequence is 15 residues long. V trimming: 0 bases; J trimming: 2 bases; junction bases outside the gene matches: 4. The CDR3 loop is CASSPPAGAPYEQYF. The CDR3, as DNA: TGTGCCAGCTCACCACCTGCGGGAGCCCCCTACGAGCAGTACTTC.

The rearrangement links TRBV12-3 or TRBV12-4 to TRBJ1-2; possible D gene TRBD1, 6 bases. V was cut by 2 bases and J by 6 bases, with 16 bases left in between. CDR3 length: 15 amino acids. CDR3 nucleotides: TGTGCCAGCAGTTTAACCGCGGGGGGGCCCCATGGCTACACCTTC. It translates to CASSLTAGGPHGYTF.

The rearrangement links TRBV7-8 to TRBJ2-3, with D perhaps TRBD2 (5 bases). Trimming removed 1 base from V and 3 bases from J, with 8 bases in between. Germline CDR1 and CDR2: SGHVS and FQNEAQ. This CDR3 region has 14 residues. The CDR3 protein is CASSLEPGTDTQYF. CDR3 DNA: TGTGCCAGCAGCTTAGAACCGGGGACAGATACGCAGTATTTT.

This chain connects TRBV4-3 to TRBJ2-3; D not certain. The V and J ends lost 0 bases and 2 bases respectively, with 9 bases between them. Germline CDR1 and CDR2: LGHNA and YSLEER. This CDR3 comprises 15 residues. DNA for the CDR3: TGCGCCAGCAGCCAAGAGGCAAGCTCCACAGATACGCAGTATTTT. This encodes CASSQEASSTDTQYF.

J is TRBJ2-7 and V is TRBV12-3 or TRBV12-4; no clear D. The V end was cut by 6 bases, the J end by 4 bases, with 10 bases between. This CDR3 contains 12 residues. The CDR3 spells CASSPETYEQYF. For the CDR3, the DNA is TGTGCCAGCAGCCCGGAGACGTACGAGCAGTACTTC.

This rearrangement joins TRBV11-2 to TRBJ2-2; either TRBD1 or TRBD2 may fit D (6 bases each). V was trimmed by 9 bases and J by 5 bases, leaving 16 bases between them. This CDR3 is 14 amino acids long. Per the germline V gene, CDR1 is SGHAT and CDR2 is FQNNGV. The CDR3 sequence is CASGRGRRTGELFF. CDR3 DNA: TGTGCCAGTGGTCGGGGGCGCCGTACCGGGGAGCTGTTTTTT.